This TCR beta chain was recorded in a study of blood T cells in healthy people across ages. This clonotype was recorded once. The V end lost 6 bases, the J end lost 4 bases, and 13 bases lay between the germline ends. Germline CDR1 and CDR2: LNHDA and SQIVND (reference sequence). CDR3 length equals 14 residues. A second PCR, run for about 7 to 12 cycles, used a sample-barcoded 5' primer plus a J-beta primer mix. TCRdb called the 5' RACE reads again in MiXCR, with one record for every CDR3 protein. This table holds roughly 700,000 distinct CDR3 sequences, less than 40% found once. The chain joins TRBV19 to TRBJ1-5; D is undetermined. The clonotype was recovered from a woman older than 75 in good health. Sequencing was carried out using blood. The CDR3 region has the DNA TGTGCCAGTAGATCCTTTTCTAAAAATCAGCCCCAGCATTTT. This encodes CASRSFSKNQPQHF.